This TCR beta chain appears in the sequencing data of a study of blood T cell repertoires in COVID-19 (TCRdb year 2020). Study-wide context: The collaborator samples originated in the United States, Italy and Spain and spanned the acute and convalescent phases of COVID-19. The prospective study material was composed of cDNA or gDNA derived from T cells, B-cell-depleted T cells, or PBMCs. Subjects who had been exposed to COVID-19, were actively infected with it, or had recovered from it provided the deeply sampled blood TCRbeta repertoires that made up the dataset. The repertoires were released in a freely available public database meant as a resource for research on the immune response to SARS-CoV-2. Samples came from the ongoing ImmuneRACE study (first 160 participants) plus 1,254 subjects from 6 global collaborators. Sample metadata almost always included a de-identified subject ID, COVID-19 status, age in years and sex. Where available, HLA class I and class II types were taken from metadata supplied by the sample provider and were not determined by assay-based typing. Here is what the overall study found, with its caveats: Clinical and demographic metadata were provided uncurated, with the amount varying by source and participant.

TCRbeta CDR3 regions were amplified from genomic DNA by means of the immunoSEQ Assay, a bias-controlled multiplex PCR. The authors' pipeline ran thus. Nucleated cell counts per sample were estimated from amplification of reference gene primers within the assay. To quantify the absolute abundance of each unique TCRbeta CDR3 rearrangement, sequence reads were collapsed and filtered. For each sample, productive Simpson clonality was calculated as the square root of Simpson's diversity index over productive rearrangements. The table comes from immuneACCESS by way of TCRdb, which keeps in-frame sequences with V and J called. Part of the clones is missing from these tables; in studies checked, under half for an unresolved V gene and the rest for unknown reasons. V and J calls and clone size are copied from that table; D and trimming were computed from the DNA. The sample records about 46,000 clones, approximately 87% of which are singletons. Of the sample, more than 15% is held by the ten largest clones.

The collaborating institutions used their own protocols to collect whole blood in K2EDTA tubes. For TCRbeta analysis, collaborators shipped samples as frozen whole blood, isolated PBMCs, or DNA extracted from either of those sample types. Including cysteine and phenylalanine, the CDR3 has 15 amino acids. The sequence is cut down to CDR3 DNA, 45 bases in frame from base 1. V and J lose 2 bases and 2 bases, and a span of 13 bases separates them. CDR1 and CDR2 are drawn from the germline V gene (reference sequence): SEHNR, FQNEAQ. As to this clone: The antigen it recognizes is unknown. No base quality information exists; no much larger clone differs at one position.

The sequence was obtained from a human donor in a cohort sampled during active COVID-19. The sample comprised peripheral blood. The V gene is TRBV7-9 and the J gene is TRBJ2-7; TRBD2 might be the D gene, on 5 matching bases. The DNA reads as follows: TGTGCCAGCAGCTTATTCGAGACGGGGACCTACGAGCAGTACTTC. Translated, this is CASSLFETGTYEQYF.